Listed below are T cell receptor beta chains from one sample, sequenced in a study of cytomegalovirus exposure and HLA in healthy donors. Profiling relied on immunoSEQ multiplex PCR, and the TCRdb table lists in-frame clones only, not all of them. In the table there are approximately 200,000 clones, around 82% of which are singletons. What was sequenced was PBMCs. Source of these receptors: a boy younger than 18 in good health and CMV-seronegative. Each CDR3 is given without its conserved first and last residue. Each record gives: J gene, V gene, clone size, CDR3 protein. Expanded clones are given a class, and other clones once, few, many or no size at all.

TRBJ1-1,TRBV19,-,ASSIVGLMNTEAF
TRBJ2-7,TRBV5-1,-,ASSPGQNLRINFYEQY
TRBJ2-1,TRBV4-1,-,ASSSPTGNLYNEQF
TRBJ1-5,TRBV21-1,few,ASSLIGDRLGCCQGNQPQH
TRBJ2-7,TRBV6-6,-,ASSPRAWNEQY
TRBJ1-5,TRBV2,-,ASSELGRTSERPQH
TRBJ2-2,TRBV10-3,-,AISDMGGTGELF
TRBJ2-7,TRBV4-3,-,ASSQRDRGRGEQY
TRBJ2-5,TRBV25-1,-,ASSEYRGTEEQETQY
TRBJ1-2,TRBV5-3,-,ARSRLDSVSYGYT
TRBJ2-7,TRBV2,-,ASHWMPGQGSYEQY
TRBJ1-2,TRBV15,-,ATSRDTVLNYGYT
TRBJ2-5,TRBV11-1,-,ASSFYRGPGETQY
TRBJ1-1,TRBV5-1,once,ASSRGNTEAF
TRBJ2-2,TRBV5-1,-,ASTPLRQGAPGELF
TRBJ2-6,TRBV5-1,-,ASSPRVAPSSGANVLT
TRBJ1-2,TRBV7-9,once,ASSLALRRDGYT
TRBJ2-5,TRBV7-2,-,ASSRRLAGSQETQY
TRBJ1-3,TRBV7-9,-,ASSGSQGRGGNTIY
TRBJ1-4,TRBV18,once,ASSPTRQEINEKLF
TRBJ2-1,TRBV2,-,ASSVRRAQEQF
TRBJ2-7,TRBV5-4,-,ASSLVRTSGGEQY
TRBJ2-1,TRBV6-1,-,ASSQGGLYNEQF
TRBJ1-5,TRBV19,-,ASSPREFSNQPQH
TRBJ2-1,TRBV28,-,ASSPAGTSSYNEQF
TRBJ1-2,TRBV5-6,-,ASSFRQGANYGYT
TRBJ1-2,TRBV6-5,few,ASSPGTGDYGYT
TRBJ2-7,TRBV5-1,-,ASSETGGYEQY
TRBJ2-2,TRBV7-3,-,ASSADTVGELF
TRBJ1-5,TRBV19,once,ASSIPHRVGDQPQH
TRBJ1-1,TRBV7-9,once,ASSWTGGLDTEAF
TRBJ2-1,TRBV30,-,AWSEGTSGRAVRF
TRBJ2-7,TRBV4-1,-,ASSQATASSYEQH
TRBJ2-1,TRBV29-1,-,SGGLAGAGGSNEQF
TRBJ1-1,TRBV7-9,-,AIQGQRNTEAF
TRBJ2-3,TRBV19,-,ASSIMRVSTDTQY
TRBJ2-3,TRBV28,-,ASSTRLAGVWTDTQY
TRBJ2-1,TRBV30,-,AWSAGLASPF
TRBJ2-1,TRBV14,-,ASSPWLAGGREQF
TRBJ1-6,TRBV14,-,ASSRGPTSRNSPLH
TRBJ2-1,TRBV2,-,ASSNRGSSYNEQF
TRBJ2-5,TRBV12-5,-,ASGLVETGTYQETQY
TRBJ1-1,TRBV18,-,ASSPQQGNTEAF
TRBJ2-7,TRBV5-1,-,ASSLGPGDEQY
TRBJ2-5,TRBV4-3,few,ASSRGAGGGGETQY